The 20 T cell receptor beta chains below were found in one sample sequenced in a study of CD8+ T cells in alopecia areata. Extracted from the samples, RNA was reverse transcribed into cDNA to serve as the sequencing template. Assay: immunoSEQ multiplex PCR; the TCRdb copy retains only in-frame clones and omits some. The top ten hold about a quarter of the sample, which has approximately 54,000 clones, 95% to 97% seen once. The sample consisted of CD8+ T cells sorted from blood, taken at week 0. The receptors here all came from a human donor with alopecia areata.

This clone was observed once. The V and J genes are TRBV6-5 and TRBJ2-5, with D perhaps matching TRBD1 (6 bases). The J call may be incorrect, as the DNA end agrees better with TRBJ2-7. This CDR3 is built from 13 residues. Germline-derived CDR1 and CDR2 are MNHEY and SVGAGI. CDR3 in amino acids: CASAAGQGYEQYF. For the CDR3, the DNA is TGTGCCAGCGCGGCCGGGCAGGGGTACGAGCAGTACTTC.

A single count supports this clone. This sequence joins TRBV27 and TRBJ2-7, with 10 positions matching TRBD2. The CDR3 is 15 amino acids. After removal of 5 bases from V and 7 bases from J, the junction contained 11 bases not matched to a gene. Germline V gene sequence: CDR1 MNHEY, CDR2 SMNVEV (reference sequence). The DNA of the CDR3 is TGTGCCAGCAGTCCGGTAGCGGGGGGATCGGGGGAGCAGTACTTC. It is translated as CASSPVAGGSGEQYF.

The V call is TRBV4-2, the J call TRBJ2-7; TRBD1 is a possible D gene (6 bases). This CDR3 is built from 17 residues. V lost 1 base and J lost 5, with 21 bases in between. Germline V gene data show CDR1 as LGHNA and CDR2 as YNFKEQ. In DNA, the CDR3 is TGTGCCAGCAGCCAAGGGGGCTATTACAGGGTTTCCCACGAGCAGTACTTC. It translates to CASSQGGYYRVSHEQYF.

A single count supports this clone. V and J are TRBV11-2 and TRBJ2-5, with D perhaps TRBD2 (7 bases). Trimming removed 5 bases at V and 4 bases at J, with 20 bases between. The CDR3 has 16 residues. Germline values: CDR1 SGHAT, CDR2 FQNNGV. The CDR3 coding sequence is TGTGCCAGCAGCCCCACATTCGGGGGGCAGGGAGAGACCCAGTACTTC. Translation: CASSPTFGGQGETQYF.

The chain is built from TRBV5-1 and TRBJ2-3; the D gene is possibly TRBD2 (5 bases). Deletions cut 0 bases from V and 4 bases from J, with 15 bases between. In germline, CDR1 is SGHRS, CDR2 YFSETQ. The CDR3 covers 16 residues. CDR3 region: CASSLGTREGADTQYF. The CDR3 bases are TGCGCCAGCAGCTTGGGGACCCGAGAGGGTGCAGATACGCAGTATTTT. Using reference TRBV5-1 and TRBJ2-3 for the parts outside the CDR3, the full variable domain is KAGVTQTPRYLIKTRGQQVTLSCSPISGHRSVSWYQQTPGQGLQFLFEYFSETQRNKGNFPGRFSGRQFSNSRSEMNVSTLELGDSALYLCASSLGTREGADTQYFGPGTRLTVL.

The rearrangement links TRBV27 to TRBJ2-1; no clear D. This CDR3 comprises 11 residues. V was cut by 7 bases and J by 8 bases, with 9 bases left in between. Germline V gene lookup returns CDR1 MNHEY and CDR2 SMNVEV (reference sequence). The CDR3 DNA follows: TGTGCCAGCATTCATAGCCATGAGCAGTTCTTC. This sequence encodes CASIHSHEQFF.

The rearrangement uses TRBV19 and TRBJ2-7; possible D gene TRBD1, 6 bases. The CDR3 has 14 amino acids. V gave up 4 bases and J gave up 12 bases, with 22 bases separating them. Germline V gene lookup returns CDR1 LNHDA and CDR2 SQIVND (reference sequence). DNA for the CDR3: TGTGCCAGTAGTAGTAAGACAGGAGCCACCTCAAGGTACTTC. This gives the protein CASSSKTGATSRYF.

This rearrangement joins TRBV7-2 to TRBJ2-7; 9 bases fit TRBD1. The length of the CDR3 is 15 residues. The junction had 6 bases not matched to a gene; V was cut back by 5 bases and J by 1 base. Germline V gives CDR1 SGHTA, CDR2 FQGNSA. The CDR3 protein is CASSQGDRESYEQYF. CDR3 nucleotide sequence: TGTGCCAGCAGCCAAGGGGACAGGGAATCCTACGAGCAGTACTTC.

This clone was seen once. The chain combines TRBV29-1 with TRBJ1-3; 10 bases fit TRBD1. This CDR3 has 14 amino acids. From germline, CDR1 is SQVTM and CDR2 ANQGSEA. V was clipped by 4 bases and J by 8 bases; unmatched bases: 8. Here the CDR3 DNA reads TGCAGCGTTGGACTGACAGGGGGCTTTGACACCATATATTTT. It yields the protein CSVGLTGGFDTIYF.

The V and J genes are TRBV4-1 and TRBJ2-3, with D unresolved. Germline V lookup: CDR1 MGHRA, CDR2 YSYEKL. The CDR3 extends over 12 amino acids. Trimming left V 1 base short and J 5 bases short, with 4 bases between. This CDR3 is CASSQAQDTQYF. In DNA form, the CDR3 reads TGCGCCAGCAGCCAAGCCCAAGATACGCAGTATTTT.

The V call is TRBV29-1, the J call TRBJ1-2; 8 bases fit TRBD1. V gave up 5 bases and J gave up 7 bases; unmatched junction bases: 9. Germline CDR1 reads SQVTM; CDR2 reads ANQGSEA. This CDR3 has 13 residues. For the CDR3, the DNA is TGCAGCGTTCTAGACAGGGGAGAATTTGGCTACACCTTC. Residues: CSVLDRGEFGYTF. The full variable domain, with the rest looked up from reference TRBV29-1 and TRBJ1-2, is SAVISQKPSRDICQRGTSLTIQCQVDSQVTMMFWYRQQPGQSLTLIATANQGSEATYESGFVIDKFPISRPNLTFSTLTVSNMSPEDSSIYLCSVLDRGEFGYTFGSGTRLTVV.

The chain links TRBV6-5 to TRBJ1-1; D is undetermined. The CDR3 totals 13 residues. Trimming removed 6 bases at V and 1 base at J, with 9 bases between. CDR1 is MNHEY, CDR2 SVGAGI, per germline. CDR3 sequence reads: CASRLAKNTEAFF. For the CDR3, the DNA is TGTGCCAGCAGACTCGCCAAGAACACTGAAGCTTTCTTT.

The chain employs TRBV28 and TRBJ2-3; TRBD2 matches 9 bases. Germline trimming cut 2 bases from V and 6 bases from J; bases unmatched to any gene: 6. The length of the CDR3 is 15 residues. Germline V CDR1 and CDR2: MDHEN, SYDVKM. The CDR3 DNA is TGTGCCAGCAGTTTAGCGGCGGGGGGGCCCGATACGCAGTATTTT. This sequence encodes CASSLAAGGPDTQYF.

The CDR3 is CASSPPGRANTEAFF. In DNA form, the CDR3 reads TGTGCCAGCTCACCACCGGGTCGTGCGAACACTGAAGCTTTCTTT. The chain combines TRBV18 with TRBJ1-1; D call uncertain. Trimming shortened V by 0 bases and J by 1 base, and 9 bases separated the two germline ends. This CDR3 has 15 amino acids. CDR1 is KGHSH and CDR2 is LQKENI in the germline V gene.

CDR3 residues: CASSSGAGGNQPQHF. The CDR3, as DNA: TGCGCCAGCAGCAGCGGGGCAGGGGGAAATCAGCCCCAGCATTTT. The rearrangement joins TRBV4-1 to TRBJ1-5, with 7 bases that match TRBD1. After removal of 5 bases from V and 4 bases from J, the junction contained 8 bases not matched to a gene. The CDR3 is 15 residues long. Germline lookup yields CDR1 MGHRA and CDR2 YSYEKL.

The rearrangement links TRBV11-2 to TRBJ2-5; 7 bases are shared with TRBD1. The trim removed 5 bases at V and 1 base at J, leaving 4 bases unmatched. Per germline, CDR1 SGHAT and CDR2 FQNNGV. This CDR3 is 14 amino acids long. In DNA form, the CDR3 reads TGTGCCAGCAGCGGACGACAGGGCCAAGAGACCCAGTACTTC. Translating it yields CASSGRQGQETQYF.

The CDR3 DNA follows: TGTGCCAACACGGGGAGATGTAGCACAGATACGCAGTATTTT. Amino acids: CANTGRCSTDTQYF. The genes are TRBV7-3 and TRBJ2-3; possibly TRBD2 for D (5 bases). V lost 10 bases and J 0 bases, leaving 14 bases between the germline ends. The CDR3 totals 14 residues. Germline CDR1 is SGHTA and CDR2 is FQGTGA.

The rearrangement links TRBV7-8 to TRBJ2-5; 9 bases fit TRBD1. With 3 bases clipped from V and 6 bases from J, the junction kept 8 bases outside the gene matches. The CDR3 is 15 amino acids. Germline-derived CDR1 and CDR2 are SGHVS and FQNEAQ. DNA for the CDR3: TGTGCCAGCAGCTTGCCGGTGGGACAGGGAAAGACCCAGTACTTC. This sequence encodes CASSLPVGQGKTQYF.

CDR3 sequence: CASSRGQSTDTQYF. For the CDR3, the DNA is TGTGCCAGTAGTAGAGGACAGAGCACAGATACGCAGTATTTT. The chain combines TRBV19 with TRBJ2-3; a weak D match, TRBD1 (6 bases). The CDR3 is made up of 14 amino acids. V lost 4 bases to trimming and J lost 0 bases, with 8 bases between them. Germline V gene sequence: CDR1 LNHDA, CDR2 SQIVND (reference sequence).

The chain joins TRBV19 to TRBJ1-5; D not resolved. This CDR3 has 15 amino acids. Germline V gene sequence: CDR1 LNHDA, CDR2 SQIVND (reference sequence). Trimming left V 0 bases short and J 6 bases short, with 12 bases between. CDR3 sequence (DNA): TGTGCCAGTAGTATAGATCGGTCAGTCACTCAGCCCCAGCATTTT. This sequence encodes CASSIDRSVTQPQHF.